This TCR beta chain was recorded in a study of T cell clones after liver transplantation. Study in general: As an antigen-independent comparator, third-party-reactive TCRbeta sequences came from pre-transplant mixed lymphocyte reactions. Samples came pre-transplant, pre-randomization before withdrawal, and post-randomization after withdrawal ended.

Sequencing used immunoSEQ multiplex PCR; TCRdb keeps in-frame clones, though not all of them. The profile shows 70,000 or so clones, 80% to 95% of them singletons. The V gene end was trimmed by 2 bases and the J gene end by 8 bases; junction bases not matched to a gene: 15. The CDR3 contains 17 residues. CDR1 GTSNPN and CDR2 SVGIG come from the germline V gene (reference sequence). Overall study findings and caveats: Graft donor-reactive T cells possibly entered the graft instead of undergoing deletion.

A remark on this clone: As yet, its antigen is unknown.

The chain uses TRBV30 and TRBJ1-6; TRBD1 matches at 7 bases. Sample: CD4+ T cells from blood, taken nearly 26 months after liver transplant. The sequence was collected from a human patient who received a liver transplant. Some T cells could come from the graft donor. The CDR3 DNA follows: TGTGCCTGGAGTAGGGTCGGACAGGTCCCTTCGGATTCACCCCTCCACTTT. It encodes CAWSRVGQVPSDSPLHF.